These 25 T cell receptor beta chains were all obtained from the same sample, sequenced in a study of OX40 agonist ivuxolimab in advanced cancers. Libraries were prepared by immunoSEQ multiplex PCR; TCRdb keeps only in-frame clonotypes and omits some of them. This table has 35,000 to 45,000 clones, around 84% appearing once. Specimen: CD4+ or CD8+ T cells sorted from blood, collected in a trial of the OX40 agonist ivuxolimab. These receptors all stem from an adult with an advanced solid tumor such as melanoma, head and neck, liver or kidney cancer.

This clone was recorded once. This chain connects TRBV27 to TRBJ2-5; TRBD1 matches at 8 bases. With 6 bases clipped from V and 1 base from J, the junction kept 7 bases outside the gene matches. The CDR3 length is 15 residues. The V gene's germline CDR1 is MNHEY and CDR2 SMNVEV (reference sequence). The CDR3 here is CASRTTGGFQETQYF. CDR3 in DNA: TGTGCCAGCAGGACCACAGGGGGTTTCCAAGAGACCCAGTACTTC.

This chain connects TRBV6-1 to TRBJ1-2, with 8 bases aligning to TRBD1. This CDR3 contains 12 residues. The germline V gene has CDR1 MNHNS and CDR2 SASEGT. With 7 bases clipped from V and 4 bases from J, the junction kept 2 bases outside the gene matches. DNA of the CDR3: TGTGCCAGCAAACAGGGGGGCTATGGCTACACCTTC. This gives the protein CASKQGGYGYTF.

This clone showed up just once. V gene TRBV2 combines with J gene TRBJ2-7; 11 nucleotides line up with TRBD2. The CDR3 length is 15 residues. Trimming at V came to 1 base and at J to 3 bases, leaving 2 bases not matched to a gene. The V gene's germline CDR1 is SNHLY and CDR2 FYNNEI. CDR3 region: CASSEVSGGDYEQYV. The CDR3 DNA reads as TGTGCCAGCAGTGAAGTTAGCGGGGGGGACTACGAGCAGTACGTC.

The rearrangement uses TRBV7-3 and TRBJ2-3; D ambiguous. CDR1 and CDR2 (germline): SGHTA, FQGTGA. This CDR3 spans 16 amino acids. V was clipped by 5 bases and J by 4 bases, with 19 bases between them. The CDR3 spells CASSRTAGGRADTQYF. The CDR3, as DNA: TGTGCCAGCAGCCGAACAGCAGGCGGCCGGGCAGATACGCAGTATTTT.

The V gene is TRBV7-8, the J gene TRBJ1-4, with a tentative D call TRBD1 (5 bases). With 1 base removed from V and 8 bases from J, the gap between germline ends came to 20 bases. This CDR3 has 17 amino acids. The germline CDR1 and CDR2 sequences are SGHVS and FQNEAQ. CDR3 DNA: TGTGCCAGCAGCTTAGGATCCCGGGGCTTCCCATCGGAAAAACTGTTTTTT. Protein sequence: CASSLGSRGFPSEKLFF.

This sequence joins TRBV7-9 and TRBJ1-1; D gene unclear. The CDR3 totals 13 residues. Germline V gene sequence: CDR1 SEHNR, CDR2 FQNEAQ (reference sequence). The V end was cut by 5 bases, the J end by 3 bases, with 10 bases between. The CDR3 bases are TGTGCCAGCAGCCCTCCGTGGTACACTGAAGCTTTCTTT. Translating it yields CASSPPWYTEAFF.

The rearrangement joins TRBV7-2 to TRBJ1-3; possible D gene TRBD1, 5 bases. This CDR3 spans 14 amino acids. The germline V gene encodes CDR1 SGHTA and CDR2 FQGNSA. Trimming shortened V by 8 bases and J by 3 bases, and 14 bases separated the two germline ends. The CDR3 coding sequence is TGTGCCAGCGGCTCGGGGGAATATGGAAACACCATATATTTT. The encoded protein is CASGSGEYGNTIYF.

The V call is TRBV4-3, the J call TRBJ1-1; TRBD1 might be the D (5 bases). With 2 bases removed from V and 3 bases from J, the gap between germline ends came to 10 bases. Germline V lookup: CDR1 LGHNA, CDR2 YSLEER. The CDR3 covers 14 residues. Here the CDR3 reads CASSQNSGYTEAFF. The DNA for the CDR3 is TGCGCCAGCAGCCAAAATTCAGGGTACACTGAAGCTTTCTTT.

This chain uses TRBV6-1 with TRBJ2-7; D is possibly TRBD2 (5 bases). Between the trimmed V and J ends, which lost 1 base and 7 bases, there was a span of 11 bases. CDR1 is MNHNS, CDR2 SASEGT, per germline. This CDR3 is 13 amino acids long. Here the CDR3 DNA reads TGTGCCAGCAGTGAAGTCGAGGGAGCGGAGCAGTACGTC. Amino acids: CASSEVEGAEQYV.

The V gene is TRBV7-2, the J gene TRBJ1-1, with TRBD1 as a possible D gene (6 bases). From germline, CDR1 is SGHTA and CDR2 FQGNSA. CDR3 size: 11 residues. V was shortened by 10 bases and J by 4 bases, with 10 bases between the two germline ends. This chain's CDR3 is CAILGGTEAFF. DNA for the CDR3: TGTGCCATCTTAGGGGGCACTGAAGCTTTCTTT.

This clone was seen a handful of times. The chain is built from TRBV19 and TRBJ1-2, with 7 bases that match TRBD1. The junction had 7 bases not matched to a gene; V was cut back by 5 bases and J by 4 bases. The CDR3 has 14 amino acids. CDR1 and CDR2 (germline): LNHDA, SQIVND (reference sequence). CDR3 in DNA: TGTGCCAGTAGTCTCGAAGACAGGGCCTATGGCTACACCTTC. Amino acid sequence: CASSLEDRAYGYTF.

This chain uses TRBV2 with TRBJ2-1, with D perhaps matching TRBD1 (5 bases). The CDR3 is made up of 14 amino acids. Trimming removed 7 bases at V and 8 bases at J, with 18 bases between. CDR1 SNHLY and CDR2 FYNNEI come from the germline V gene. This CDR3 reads CASIPDIRVDEQFF. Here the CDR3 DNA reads TGTGCCAGCATCCCGGACATCCGGGTGGATGAGCAGTTCTTC.

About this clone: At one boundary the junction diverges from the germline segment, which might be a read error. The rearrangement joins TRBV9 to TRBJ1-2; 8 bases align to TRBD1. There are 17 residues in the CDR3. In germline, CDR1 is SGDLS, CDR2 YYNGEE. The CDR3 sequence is CASSVVFGSRRDRSLSF. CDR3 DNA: TGTGCCAGCAGCGTAGTTTTTGGGTCCAGAAGGGACAGGTCCTTATCCTTC.

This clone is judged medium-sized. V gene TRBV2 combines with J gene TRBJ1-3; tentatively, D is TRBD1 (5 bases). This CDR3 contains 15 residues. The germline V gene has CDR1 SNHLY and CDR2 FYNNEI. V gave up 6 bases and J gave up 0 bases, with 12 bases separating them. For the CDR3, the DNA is TGTGCCAGCAGCGATGGGACGGCCTCTGGAAACACCATATATTTT. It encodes CASSDGTASGNTIYF.

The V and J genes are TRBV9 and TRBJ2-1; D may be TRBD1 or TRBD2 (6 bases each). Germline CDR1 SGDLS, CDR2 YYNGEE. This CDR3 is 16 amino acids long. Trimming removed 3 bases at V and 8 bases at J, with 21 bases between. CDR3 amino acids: CASSATRGLGFDEQFF. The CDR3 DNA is TGTGCCAGCAGCGCTACCAGGGGACTGGGATTTGATGAGCAGTTCTTC.

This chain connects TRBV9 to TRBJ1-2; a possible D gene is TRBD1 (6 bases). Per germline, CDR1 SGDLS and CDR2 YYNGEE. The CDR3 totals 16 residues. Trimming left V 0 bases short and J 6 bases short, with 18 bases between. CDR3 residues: CASSVAVKQGSDGYTF. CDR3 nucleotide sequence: TGTGCCAGCAGCGTAGCCGTAAAACAGGGAAGCGATGGCTACACCTTC.

CDR3 coding DNA: TGTGCCAGCAGTCCTCATAGCAGGGGCGGGCATGGCTACACCTTC. Translated: CASSPHSRGGHGYTF. V gene TRBV6-1 combines with J gene TRBJ1-2, with TRBD1 as a possible D gene (6 bases). This CDR3 has 15 amino acids. Between the trimmed V and J ends, which lost 5 bases and 6 bases, there was a span of 19 bases. Germline CDR1 is MNHNS and CDR2 is SASEGT.

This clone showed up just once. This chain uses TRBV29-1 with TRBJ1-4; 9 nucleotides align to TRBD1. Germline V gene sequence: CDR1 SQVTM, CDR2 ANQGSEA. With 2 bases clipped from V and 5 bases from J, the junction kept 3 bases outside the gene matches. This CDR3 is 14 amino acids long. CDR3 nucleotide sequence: TGCAGCGTTGAAAACAGGGGGCCCAATGAAAAACTGTTTTTT. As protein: CSVENRGPNEKLFF.

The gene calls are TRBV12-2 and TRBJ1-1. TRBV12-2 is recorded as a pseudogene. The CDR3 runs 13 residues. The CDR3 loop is CASPNKLTTEAFF. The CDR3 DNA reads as TGTGCAAGTCCCAACAAGTTGACCACTGAAGCTTTCTTT.

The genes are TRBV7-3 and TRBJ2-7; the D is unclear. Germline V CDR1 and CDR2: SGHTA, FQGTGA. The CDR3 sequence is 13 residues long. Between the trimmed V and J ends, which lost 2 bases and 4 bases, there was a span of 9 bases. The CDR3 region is CASSLERVYEQYF. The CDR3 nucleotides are TGTGCCAGCAGCTTAGAAAGGGTGTACGAGCAGTACTTC.

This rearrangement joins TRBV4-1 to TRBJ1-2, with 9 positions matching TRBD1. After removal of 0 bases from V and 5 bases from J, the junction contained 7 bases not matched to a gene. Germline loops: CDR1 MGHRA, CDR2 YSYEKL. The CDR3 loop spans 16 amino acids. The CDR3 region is CASSQDPRTGEYGYTF. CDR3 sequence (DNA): TGCGCCAGCAGCCAAGATCCGAGGACAGGGGAATATGGCTACACCTTC.

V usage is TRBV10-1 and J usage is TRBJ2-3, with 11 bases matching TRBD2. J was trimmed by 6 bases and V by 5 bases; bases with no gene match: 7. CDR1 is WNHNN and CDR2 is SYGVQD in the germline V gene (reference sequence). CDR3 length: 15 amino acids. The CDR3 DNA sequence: TGCGCCAGCAGTCAGACTAGCGGGAACGCCGATACGCAGTATTTT. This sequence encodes CASSQTSGNADTQYF.

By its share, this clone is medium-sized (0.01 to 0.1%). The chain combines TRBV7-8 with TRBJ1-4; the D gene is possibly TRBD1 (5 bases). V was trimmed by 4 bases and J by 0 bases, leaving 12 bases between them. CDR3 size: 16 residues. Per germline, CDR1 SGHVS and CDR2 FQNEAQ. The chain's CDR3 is CASSYSGGSTNEKLFF. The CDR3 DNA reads TGTGCCAGCAGCTATAGCGGGGGATCAACTAATGAAAAACTGTTTTTT.

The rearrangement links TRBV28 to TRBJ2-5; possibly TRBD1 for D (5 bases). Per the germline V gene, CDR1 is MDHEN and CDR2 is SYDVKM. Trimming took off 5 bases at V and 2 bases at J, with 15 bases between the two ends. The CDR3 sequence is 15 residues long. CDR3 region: CASSPTGGIQETQYF. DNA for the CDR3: TGTGCCAGCAGTCCAACAGGTGGAATTCAAGAGACCCAGTACTTC.

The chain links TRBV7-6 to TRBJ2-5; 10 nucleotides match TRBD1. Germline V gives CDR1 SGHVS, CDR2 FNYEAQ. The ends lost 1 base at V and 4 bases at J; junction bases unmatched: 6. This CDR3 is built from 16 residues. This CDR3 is CASSLETGGYPETQYF. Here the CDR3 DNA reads TGTGCCAGCAGCTTAGAGACAGGGGGCTATCCAGAGACCCAGTACTTC.